What follows are 19 T cell receptor beta chains derived from one specimen sequenced in a study of PD-1 blockade in classical Hodgkin lymphoma. Regarding time point: cycle 4 day 1 (C4D1), after six to seven weeks of nivolumab. Relapses following autologous stem cell transplantation were seen in all patients, with brentuximab vedotin exposure varying. Magnetic depletion of non-target cells from thawed PBMCs yielded purified CD8+ T cells. TCRdb's table, derived via immunoSEQ multiplex PCR, lists solely in-frame clones and lacks some. The sample records approximately 7,600 clones, 77% being singletons. The sequenced sample was CD8+ T cells from blood, obtained before the fourth cycle of nivolumab. The receptors shown here come from a human donor with classical Hodgkin lymphoma.

Of note for this clone: Sequence at one end of the junction differs from germline and may be a read error. V and J are TRBV7-9 and TRBJ1-2, with D perhaps matching TRBD1 (5 bases). Germline V gene lookup returns CDR1 SEHNR and CDR2 FQNEAQ (reference sequence). CDR3 length equals 13 residues. The CDR3 coding sequence is TGTGTCAGCAGCTTTGGGGGGAACTATGGCTACACCTTC. Translating gives CVSSFGGNYGYTF. The entire variable domain, with the rest obtained from reference TRBV7-9 and TRBJ1-2, is as follows: DTGVSQNPRHKITKRGQNVTFRCDPISEHNRLYWYRQTLGQGPEFLTYFQNEAQLEKSRLLSDRFSAERPKGSFSTLEIQRTEQGDSAMYLCVSSFGGNYGYTFGSGTRLTVV.

This chain links TRBV10-3 with TRBJ2-7, with D tentatively TRBD1 (5 bases). The germline V gene encodes CDR1 ENHRY and CDR2 SYGVKD. The CDR3 is made up of 13 amino acids. Trimming left V 6 bases short and J 2 bases short, with 11 bases between. The CDR3 coding sequence is TGTGCCATCAGAGCCGGACAAGCCTACGAGCAGTACTTC. Protein product: CAIRAGQAYEQYF.

This clone appeared a single time. This chain uses TRBV7-9 with TRBJ2-3; 9 bases align to TRBD1. The CDR3 is 18 amino acids. CDR1 and CDR2 (germline): SEHNR, FQNEAQ (reference sequence). Trimming cost V 5 bases and J 0 bases; bases outside gene matches: 12. CDR3 residues: CASSVGTGIEISTDTQYF. CDR3 coding DNA: TGTGCCAGCAGCGTCGGGACAGGGATTGAAATTAGCACAGATACGCAGTATTTT.

This clone was observed a few times. This rearrangement joins TRBV10-3 to TRBJ1-3; D gene ambiguous. CDR3 length: 15 amino acids. Trimming took off 10 bases at V and 0 bases at J, with 16 bases between the two ends. Germline CDR1 reads ENHRY; CDR2 reads SYGVKD. For the CDR3, the DNA is TGTGCCACCTACGGAGCCCCCAGCTCTGGAAACACCATATATTTT. This sequence encodes CATYGAPSSGNTIYF.

The chain employs TRBV2 and TRBJ2-7; D possibly corresponds to TRBD1 (6 bases). This CDR3 region has 17 residues. Germline CDR1 reads SNHLY; CDR2 reads FYNNEI. V lost 0 bases and J lost 4, with 19 bases in between. The CDR3 spells CASSEAQGSIGPYEQYF. In DNA form, the CDR3 reads TGTGCCAGCAGTGAAGCACAGGGTTCCATCGGTCCGTACGAGCAGTACTTC. The variable domain in full, completed from reference TRBV2 and TRBJ2-7, reads EPEVTQTPSHQVTQMGQEVILRCVPISNHLYFYWYRQILGQKVEFLVSFYNNEISEKSEIFDDQFSVERPDGSNFTLKIRSTKLEDSAMYFCASSEAQGSIGPYEQYFGPGTRLTVT.

This rearrangement joins TRBV5-6 to TRBJ1-1; D gene ambiguous. With 4 bases removed from V and 5 bases from J, the gap between germline ends came to 6 bases. This CDR3 region has 11 residues. The germline CDR1 and CDR2 sequences are SGHDT and YYEEEE. The CDR3 region has the DNA TGTGCCAGCAGCCTAGGTACTGAAGCTTTCTTT. It yields the protein CASSLGTEAFF. Full variable domain (missing parts from reference TRBV5-6 and TRBJ1-1): DAGVTQSPTHLIKTRGQQVTLRCSPKSGHDTVSWYQQALGQGPQFIFQYYEEEERQRGNFPDRFSGHQFPNYSSELNVNALLLGDSALYLCASSLGTEAFFGQGTRLTVV.

The V gene is TRBV27, the J gene TRBJ1-5; possible D gene TRBD1, 6 bases. V was trimmed by 5 bases and J by 6 bases, leaving 20 bases between them. The CDR3 is made up of 16 amino acids. The V gene's germline CDR1 is MNHEY and CDR2 SMNVEV (reference sequence). This chain's CDR3 is CASSPPLGAGCQPQHF. CDR3 nucleotides: TGTGCCAGCAGTCCCCCCTTGGGGGCTGGTTGTCAGCCCCAGCATTTT.

This clone has only a few counts. This chain links TRBV19 with TRBJ1-5; D is possibly TRBD1 (6 bases). CDR3 length: 14 amino acids. Deletions cut 5 bases from V and 4 bases from J, with 12 bases between. Germline V gives CDR1 LNHDA, CDR2 SQIVND (reference sequence). This chain's CDR3 is CASSPWDTNQPQHF. In DNA, the CDR3 is TGTGCCAGTAGTCCCTGGGACACAAATCAGCCCCAGCATTTT.

A note on this clone: Different DNA sequences within this sample yield the same CDR3. The genes are TRBV2 and TRBJ1-2; D possibly corresponds to TRBD1 (6 bases). V shed 4 bases and J shed 11 bases, with 26 bases lying between them. The CDR3 contains 16 residues. From germline, CDR1 is SNHLY and CDR2 FYNNEI. In DNA, the CDR3 is TGTGCCAGCAGTGCCCGACCCCTGGCAGACAGGCTTGGTTACACCTTC. Amino acid sequence: CASSARPLADRLGYTF. The full variable domain, its missing parts supplied by reference TRBV2 and TRBJ1-2, is EPEVTQTPSHQVTQMGQEVILRCVPISNHLYFYWYRQILGQKVEFLVSFYNNEISEKSEIFDDQFSVERPDGSNFTLKIRSTKLEDSAMYFCASSARPLADRLGYTFGSGTRLTVV.

V gene TRBV9 combines with J gene TRBJ2-7, with D uncertain. The germline gives CDR1 SGDLS, CDR2 YYNGEE. The CDR3 length is 12 residues. With 4 bases removed from V and 9 bases from J, the gap between germline ends came to 14 bases. The CDR3 DNA is TGTGCCAGCAGCCCCGATCTGCGTCTGCAGTACTTC. Translation gives CASSPDLRLQYF.

The chain combines TRBV6-6 with TRBJ1-4, with TRBD1 identical over 7 bases. This CDR3 is built from 16 residues. V shed 5 bases and J 7 bases; nucleotides not matched to a gene: 13. Germline CDR1 and CDR2: MNHNY and SVGAGI (reference sequence). The CDR3 coding sequence is TGTGCCAGCAGTCTCCAGGGGGAAGTGTTGAGTGAAAAACTGTTTTTT. Protein sequence: CASSLQGEVLSEKLFF.

The chain couples TRBV6-5 to TRBJ2-1, with 10 nucleotides matching TRBD2. The trim removed 7 bases at V and 5 bases at J, leaving 8 bases unmatched. The V gene's germline CDR1 is MNHEY and CDR2 SVGAGI. This CDR3 is built from 15 residues. The CDR3 here is CASTGAGGPHNEQFF. The CDR3 region has the DNA TGTGCCAGCACCGGAGCGGGGGGGCCCCACAATGAGCAGTTCTTC.

The J gene is TRBJ1-2, the V gene TRBV11-2, with D perhaps matching TRBD1 (5 bases). The V end was cut by 0 bases, the J end by 4 bases, with 6 bases between. CDR1 and CDR2 from the germline V gene are SGHAT and FQNNGV. This CDR3 is 13 amino acids long. The CDR3 loop reads CASSLERGYGYTF. CDR3 in DNA: TGTGCCAGCAGCTTAGAAAGGGGCTATGGCTACACCTTC.

V is TRBV19 and J is TRBJ2-7; 7 positions agree with TRBD1. The CDR3 runs to 14 residues. From germline, CDR1 is LNHDA and CDR2 SQIVND (reference sequence). V was pared by 7 bases and J by 2 bases, with 8 bases of the junction left unmatched. For the CDR3, the DNA is TGTGCCAGTACCCCGGGGCAGGGGGCCTACGAGCAGTACTTC. It translates to CASTPGQGAYEQYF.

The chain employs TRBV19 and TRBJ1-6; the match to TRBD1 covers 7 bases. Germline V gene data show CDR1 as LNHDA and CDR2 as SQIVND (reference sequence). V gave up 3 bases and J gave up 6 bases; unmatched junction bases: 8. The CDR3 contains 16 residues. The CDR3 sequence: CASSIFMTGSNSPLHF. CDR3 in DNA: TGTGCCAGTAGTATCTTTATGACAGGGTCTAATTCACCCCTCCACTTT.

This chain uses TRBV6-5 with TRBJ1-5; no reliable D call. Per the germline V gene, CDR1 is MNHEY and CDR2 is SVGAGI. The CDR3 extends over 15 amino acids. The germline V and J ends were trimmed by 1 base and 0 bases, with 7 bases remaining between them. The CDR3 spells CASSYYGYSNQPQHF. In DNA, the CDR3 is TGTGCCAGCAGTTACTACGGGTATAGCAATCAGCCCCAGCATTTT.

This rearrangement joins TRBV4-3 to TRBJ2-7; D unresolved. Germline CDR1 LGHNA, CDR2 YSLEER. This CDR3 contains 15 residues. V lost 0 bases, J lost 2 bases, and 11 bases lay in between. This chain's CDR3 is CASSQEAVGTYEQYF. The CDR3 region has the DNA TGCGCCAGCAGCCAAGAGGCCGTGGGGACCTACGAGCAGTACTTC.

The V call is TRBV28, the J call TRBJ1-5; 8 bases fit TRBD1. V trimming: 5 bases; J trimming: 4 bases; junction bases outside the gene matches: 7. Per the germline V gene, CDR1 is MDHEN and CDR2 is SYDVKM. This CDR3 is built from 15 residues. Written as DNA, the CDR3 is TGTGCCAGCAGTAGGGACAGGACTAGGAATCAGCCCCAGCATTTT. As protein: CASSRDRTRNQPQHF.

The rearrangement uses TRBV7-9 and TRBJ2-1; 7 bases align to TRBD2. After removal of 1 base from V and 4 bases from J, the junction contained 7 bases not matched to a gene. The CDR3 has 16 amino acids. Germline loops: CDR1 SEHNR, CDR2 FQNEAQ (reference sequence). DNA for the CDR3: TGTGCCAGCAGCTTAGATTCTAGCGGCTCTTACAATGAGCAGTTCTTC. This translates into CASSLDSSGSYNEQFF. Full variable domain (remainder filled in from reference TRBV7-9 and TRBJ2-1): DTGVSQNPRHKITKRGQNVTFRCDPISEHNRLYWYRQTLGQGPEFLTYFQNEAQLEKSRLLSDRFSAERPKGSFSTLEIQRTEQGDSAMYLCASSLDSSGSYNEQFFGPGTRLTVL.